The rows below give T cell receptor beta chains drawn from one sample of a study of T cell responses to AZD1222 COVID-19 vaccine. Libraries were prepared by immunoSEQ multiplex PCR; TCRdb keeps only in-frame clonotypes and omits some of them. The sample contains around 120,000 clones, around 90% of which appear only once. Here the sequenced sample was peripheral blood, taken on day 0 of MenACWY control vaccination. The receptors come from an adult in good health. Each CDR3 is given with its conserved first and last residue. Each record gives: CDR3 length, J gene, V gene, clone size, CDR3 protein. A clone size is listed for some rows: how often the clone was seen (once, few, many), or a class if it is expanded.

14 TRBJ1-1 TRBV7-2 . CASAPGRANTEAFF
12 TRBJ2-1 TRBV12-3/TRBV12-4 . CASRPRTWEQFF
12 TRBJ1-1 TRBV5-5 . CASSFSNTEAFF
15 TRBJ1-1 TRBV4-1 . CASSWFGTGNTEAFF
16 TRBJ2-3 TRBV2 once CASRVGDPSHADTQYF
13 TRBJ2-5 TRBV7-9 . CASSFFGQETQYF
15 TRBJ2-7 TRBV5-1 . CASSLEIGGSYEQYF
20 TRBJ2-1 TRBV6-1 . CASSEDGLAGGRFLYNEQFF
15 TRBJ1-1 TRBV5-4 . CASSLGASMNTEAFF
14 TRBJ1-1 TRBV10-2 . CASSEVGGGAGAFF
15 TRBJ2-7 TRBV4-1 . CASSQGPGGAYEQYF
15 TRBJ2-3 TRBV5-1 . CASSAGTSGRDTQYF
15 TRBJ2-1 TRBV19 . CASSNHRRLHNEQFF
15 TRBJ2-1 TRBV9 . CASSVLGGTYNEQFF
16 TRBJ2-1 TRBV19 . CASSSVVAGAYNEQFF
12 TRBJ2-3 TRBV10-3 . CAVSTGTDTQYF
13 TRBJ1-5 TRBV7-2 . CASSLAGVSPQHF
19 TRBJ1-3 TRBV19 . CASSPFGTHGLSSGNTIYF
14 TRBJ2-7 TRBV5-1 . CASSLGDYPYEQYF
14 TRBJ1-4 TRBV7-9 . CASNYGQSNEKLFF
17 TRBJ2-7 TRBV9 . CASSVAGASGRVHEQYF
15 TRBJ1-6 TRBV19 . CASSIGGQSNSPLHF
13 TRBJ1-1 TRBV28 . CASSLGGHLESFF
20 TRBJ2-2 TRBV3-1/TRBV3-2 . CASSQSIGLAGEGNTGELFF
13 TRBJ1-5 TRBV19 . CASSTQDSQPQHF
14 TRBJ2-2 TRBV19 . CASSVYKNTGELFF
16 TRBJ2-5 TRBV7-2 . CASSLGLAGPQETQYF
16 TRBJ1-4 TRBV18 . CASSPPRDRFNEKLFF
13 TRBJ2-7 TRBV19 . CASSRQGTYEQYF
15 TRBJ2-3 TRBV3-1/TRBV3-2 . CASSQRGRGLDTQYF
14 TRBJ1-3 TRBV15 . CATSRDLGQSTIYF
16 TRBJ1-5 TRBV19 . CASSRDSLGSNQPQHF
17 TRBJ2-6 TRBV28 . CASSSLNRGSGANVLTF
15 TRBJ2-7 TRBV7-9 . CASSTDRGNPYEQYF
16 TRBJ2-1 TRBV5-4 . CASSGRGAPSYNEQFF
15 TRBJ2-1 TRBV6-4 . CASSDSWTTSKEQFF
19 TRBJ2-3 TRBV6-2/TRBV6-3 . CASSYPSGSGRSRTDTQYF
11 TRBJ1-1 TRBV20-1 . CSARDLGKAFF
14 TRBJ1-2 TRBV21-1 . CASTKHRGGYGYTF
16 TRBJ2-7 TRBV18 . CASSPAAGRQNYEQYF
16 TRBJ2-7 TRBV18 . CASSQQGDLGSYEQYF
14 TRBJ1-1 TRBV28 . CASRVGGGNTEAFF